The 29 T cell receptor beta chains below were found in one sample sequenced in a study of cytomegalovirus exposure and HLA in healthy donors. PCR primers comprised 60 Vbeta and 13 Jbeta primers. Sequencing used immunoSEQ multiplex PCR; TCRdb keeps in-frame clones, though not all of them. In the table there are over 200,000 clones, more than 75% of which are singletons. The material sequenced was PBMCs. The receptors shown here come from a man aged 35 to 55 in good health and CMV-seropositive.

The V and J genes are TRBV7-9 and TRBJ2-1; maybe TRBD2 (6 bases). This CDR3 comprises 14 residues. V dropped 8 bases and J dropped 6 bases, with 17 bases sitting between them. Looked up from germline, CDR1 is SEHNR and CDR2 is FQNEAQ (reference sequence). The CDR3 DNA reads TGTGCCAGCCGGAGGGCGGGCACGTCCAATGAGCAGTTCTTC. Translated, it gives CASRRAGTSNEQFF. The whole variable domain, filled in from reference TRBV7-9 and TRBJ2-1, reads DTGVSQNPRHKITKRGQNVTFRCDPISEHNRLYWYRQTLGQGPEFLTYFQNEAQLEKSRLLSDRFSAERPKGSFSTLEIQRTEQGDSAMYLCASRRAGTSNEQFFGPGTRLTVL.

This clone was seen only a few times. The chain employs TRBV6-5 and TRBJ1-1; 7 bases are shared with TRBD1. V trimming: 2 bases; J trimming: 1 base; junction bases outside the gene matches: 7. Germline assignment: CDR1 MNHEY and CDR2 SVGAGI. The CDR3 has 16 amino acids. CDR3 sequence: CASSYIRTGGNTEAFF. The CDR3, as DNA: TGTGCCAGCAGTTACATCAGGACAGGCGGGAACACTGAAGCTTTCTTT.

The gene calls are TRBV9 and TRBJ1-2; D may be TRBD1 (6 bases). CDR1 and CDR2 from the germline V gene are SGDLS and YYNGEE. Deletions cut 1 base from V and 4 bases from J, with 17 bases between. The CDR3 contains 16 residues. CDR3 amino acids: CASSVSAGASTYGYTF. As DNA, the CDR3 is TGTGCCAGCAGCGTATCGGCAGGGGCGTCTACCTATGGCTACACCTTC.

The J gene is TRBJ2-2, the V gene TRBV5-1, with 10 bases fitting TRBD1. The CDR3 runs to 15 residues. Unmatched junction bases numbered 2, after V lost 5 bases and J lost 1 base. Germline V CDR1 and CDR2: SGHRS, YFSETQ. CDR3: CASRRDRGNTGELFF. The CDR3 DNA reads TGCGCCAGCAGGCGGGACAGGGGGAACACCGGGGAGCTGTTTTTT.

This clone was counted between two and nine times. The V and J genes are TRBV6-1 and TRBJ1-1; TRBD1 matches 9 bases. Trimming removed 3 bases from V and 4 bases from J; junction bases left unmatched: 9. This CDR3 spans 16 amino acids. Germline CDR1 MNHNS, CDR2 SASEGT. The CDR3 loop is CASSENTGGWGTEAFF. The CDR3 nucleotides read TGTGCCAGCAGTGAGAATACAGGGGGCTGGGGCACTGAAGCTTTCTTT.

This clone was found a few times. The gene calls are TRBV29-1 and TRBJ1-2, with unresolved D. Germline V gene sequence: CDR1 SQVTM, CDR2 ANQGSEA. The V end was cut by 6 bases, the J end by 4 bases, with 15 bases between. CDR3 length: 13 amino acids. In DNA, the CDR3 is TGCAGCGTGTTAGACAATCCGCTCTATGGCTACACCTTC. Its translation: CSVLDNPLYGYTF.

The chain carries TRBV6-1 and TRBJ2-7, with unresolved D. The CDR3 runs to 13 residues. Germline CDR1 reads MNHNS; CDR2 reads SASEGT. V gave up 6 bases and J gave up 9 bases, with 18 bases separating them. The CDR3 nucleotides read TGTGCCAGCAGCGAAAAGGCCGATCTTGGGCAGTACGTC. Amino acid sequence: CASSEKADLGQYV.

This chain connects TRBV30 to TRBJ2-3; D may be TRBD2 (6 bases). The V gene lost 5 bases and the J gene lost 0 bases, with 12 bases spanning the gap. The CDR3 length is 14 residues. CDR1 GTSNPN and CDR2 SVGIG come from the germline V gene (reference sequence). CDR3 amino acids: CAWGWGTSTDTQYF. The CDR3 bases are TGTGCCTGGGGGTGGGGGACTAGCACAGATACGCAGTATTTT.

This chain uses TRBV14 with TRBJ1-2, with D maybe TRBD1 (5 bases). CDR1 and CDR2 (germline): SGHDN, FVKESK. CDR3 length: 13 residues. Trimming left V 2 bases short and J 8 bases short, with 12 bases between. In nucleotides, the CDR3 is TGTGCCAGCAGCCAAAGGTTAGGGGCCGGCTACACCTTC. Its protein is CASSQRLGAGYTF.

J is TRBJ1-1 and V is TRBV6-5, with 10 bases fitting TRBD1. The germline V gene has CDR1 MNHEY and CDR2 SVGAGI. V trimming: 6 bases; J trimming: 4 bases; junction bases outside the gene matches: 2. This CDR3 region has 13 residues. CDR3 nucleotides: TGTGCCAGCAGCCGACAGGGGGCCACTGAAGCTTTCTTT. Translated, it gives CASSRQGATEAFF.

V is TRBV4-3 and J is TRBJ1-1; TRBD1 might be the D (5 bases). This CDR3 region has 12 residues. Germline assignment: CDR1 LGHNA and CDR2 YSLEER. Trimming left V 0 bases short and J 11 bases short, with 10 bases between. The CDR3 sequence: CASSQDPRVAFF. The CDR3 nucleotides read TGCGCCAGCAGCCAAGATCCCAGGGTCGCTTTCTTT.

This chain joins TRBV21-1 and TRBJ2-7; TRBD1 reflects the table's D call only, with no check against the DNA. TRBV21-1 is designated a pseudogene. The CDR3 totals 15 residues. The CDR3 sequence is CASSTPDRGGHEQYV. For the CDR3, the DNA is TGTGCCAGCAGCACCCCGGACAGGGGAGGCCACGAGCAGTACGTC.

V and J are TRBV2 and TRBJ2-7, with 8 bases aligning to TRBD2. There are 15 residues in the CDR3. Per germline, CDR1 SNHLY and CDR2 FYNNEI. The trim removed 4 bases at V and 2 bases at J, leaving 7 bases unmatched. DNA for the CDR3: TGTGCCAGCAGTGGCGGACTAGCTATACCCTACGAGCAGTACTTC. Encoded protein: CASSGGLAIPYEQYF.

In its sample, this clone was seen a few times. This rearrangement joins TRBV12-5 to TRBJ2-1; TRBD2 matches at 12 bases. This CDR3 is 16 amino acids long. V lost 5 bases and J lost 6; bases outside the gene matches: 8. Germline V lookup: CDR1 LGHNT, CDR2 FRNRAP. CDR3 in amino acids: CASGGSSGREGNEQFF. In DNA form, the CDR3 reads TGTGCTAGTGGTGGGTCTAGCGGGAGGGAGGGCAATGAGCAGTTCTTC. Using reference TRBV12-5 and TRBJ2-1 for the parts outside the CDR3, the full variable domain is DARVTQTPRHKVTEMGQEVTMRCQPILGHNTVFWYRQTMMQGLELLAYFRNRAPLDDSGMPKDRFSAEMPDATLATLKIQPSEPRDSAVYFCASGGSSGREGNEQFFGPGTRLTVL.

The chain links TRBV5-1 to TRBJ2-7; possibly TRBD2 for D (6 bases). Trimming cost V 4 bases and J 6 bases, with 8 bases left between them. Germline V gene sequence: CDR1 SGHRS, CDR2 YFSETQ. This CDR3 comprises 11 residues. The CDR3 spells CASSGGGEQYV. The CDR3, as DNA: TGCGCCAGCAGCGGGGGAGGCGAGCAGTACGTC.

The CDR3 coding sequence is TGTGCCAGCAGCCTTAGCGGGAGAGGGGCAGATACGCAGTATTTT. Translation: CASSLSGRGADTQYF. The genes are TRBV6-5 and TRBJ2-3; 9 bases agree with TRBD2. CDR3 length: 15 amino acids. Germline V lookup: CDR1 MNHEY, CDR2 SVGAGI. V lost 6 bases and J lost 4; bases outside the gene matches: 8.

The CDR3 nucleotides are TGTGCCAGCAGCTTAGTAAGTCGGTTCGGACAGGGGAAAGAGACCCAGTACTTC. It translates to CASSLVSRFGQGKETQYF. J is TRBJ2-5 and V is TRBV7-6; 9 bases agree with TRBD1. This CDR3 contains 18 residues. Germline V gives CDR1 SGHVS, CDR2 FNYEAQ. Trimming took 1 base from V and 3 from J; bases not matched to a gene: 12.

The chain links TRBV6-1 to TRBJ2-5; 16 positions agree with TRBD2. The CDR3 consists of 16 residues. The germline V gene has CDR1 MNHNS and CDR2 SASEGT. After removal of 4 bases from V and 4 bases from J, the junction contained 3 bases not matched to a gene. In nucleotides, the CDR3 is TGTGCCAGCAGTGGGGGACTAGCGGGAGGGGGAGAGACCCAGTACTTC. The encoded protein is CASSGGLAGGGETQYF.

This chain uses TRBV30 with TRBJ1-5, with D unresolved. This CDR3 region has 13 residues. V shed 5 bases and J shed 4 bases, with 12 bases lying between them. Germline V gene lookup returns CDR1 GTSNPN and CDR2 SVGIG (reference sequence). The chain's CDR3 is CAWSAGANQPQHF. The CDR3 bases are TGTGCCTGGTCGGCAGGCGCAAATCAGCCCCAGCATTTT.

The rearrangement joins TRBV7-2 to TRBJ2-1, with TRBD1 identical over 11 bases. There are 16 residues in the CDR3. Germline values: CDR1 SGHTA, CDR2 FQGNSA. The junction had 6 bases not matched to a gene; V was cut back by 6 bases and J by 2 bases. The CDR3 bases are TGTGCCAGCAGGCCCGGACAGGGGGCCACCTACAATGAGCAGTTCTTC. It is translated as CASRPGQGATYNEQFF. The full variable domain, with the rest looked up from reference TRBV7-2 and TRBJ2-1, is GAGVSQSPSNKVTEKGKDVELRCDPISGHTALYWYRQSLGQGLEFLIYFQGNSAPDKSGLPSDRFSAERTGGSVSTLTIQRTQQEDSAVYLCASRPGQGATYNEQFFGPGTRLTVL.

This chain uses TRBV5-1 with TRBJ1-1; D remains ambiguous. V gave up 1 base and J gave up 5 bases, with 12 bases separating them. CDR1 is SGHRS and CDR2 is YFSETQ in the germline V gene. CDR3 size: 14 residues. DNA for the CDR3: TGCGCCAGCAGCTTGTTGTTTGGGGAGACTGAAGCTTTCTTT. Residues: CASSLLFGETEAFF. The full variable domain, completed using reference TRBV5-1 and TRBJ1-1, is KAGVTQTPRYLIKTRGQQVTLSCSPISGHRSVSWYQQTPGQGLQFLFEYFSETQRNKGNFPGRFSGRQFSNSRSEMNVSTLELGDSALYLCASSLLFGETEAFFGQGTRLTVV.

This chain joins TRBV6-5 and TRBJ1-2, with D perhaps matching TRBD1 (5 bases). The CDR3 contains 14 residues. The germline CDR1 and CDR2 sequences are MNHEY and SVGAGI. V was pared by 2 bases and J by 5 bases, with 12 bases between. The CDR3 nucleotides are TGTGCCAGCAGTTACCGATCGGGACTTTATGGCTACACCTTC. Its translation: CASSYRSGLYGYTF.

This chain uses TRBV10-3 with TRBJ2-1, with 14 bases identical to TRBD2. V shed 6 bases, J shed 6 bases, and the junction held 4 bases outside the gene matches. CDR3 length: 15 amino acids. Germline V lookup: CDR1 ENHRY, CDR2 SYGVKD. CDR3 in DNA: TGTGCCATCAGAGGACTAGCGGGAGGCCTCAATGAGCAGTTCTTC. It encodes CAIRGLAGGLNEQFF.

This clone was recorded only once. This chain joins TRBV2 and TRBJ2-3; 8 positions agree with TRBD1. Trimming at V came to 4 bases and at J to 5 bases, leaving 2 bases not matched to a gene. The CDR3 is made up of 13 amino acids. CDR1 SNHLY and CDR2 FYNNEI come from the germline V gene. The CDR3 sequence: CASSGQGLDTQYF. For the CDR3, the DNA is TGTGCCAGCAGTGGACAGGGGCTAGATACGCAGTATTTT.

This sequence joins TRBV4-1 and TRBJ1-2; 7 positions match TRBD1. The germline V gene has CDR1 MGHRA and CDR2 YSYEKL. The CDR3 runs 17 residues. V lost 1 base, J lost 4 bases, and 12 bases stayed unmatched. The CDR3 loop reads CASSQGPNRGPAYGYTF. The CDR3 DNA follows: TGCGCCAGCAGCCAAGGCCCAAACAGGGGCCCCGCCTATGGCTACACCTTC.

This clone was recorded only once. The chain couples TRBV4-1 to TRBJ2-1, with 13 bases identical to TRBD2. CDR1 MGHRA and CDR2 YSYEKL come from the germline V gene. V shed 1 base and J 3 bases; nucleotides not matched to a gene: 9. This CDR3 is built from 19 residues. This CDR3 is CASSQGTSGRERVYNEQFF. Written as DNA, the CDR3 is TGCGCCAGCAGCCAAGGGACTAGCGGGAGAGAGCGCGTCTACAATGAGCAGTTCTTC.

To note about this clone: At one end the junction does not follow the germline gene, possibly because of a read error. The chain has TRBV7-9 and TRBJ1-1, with a possible D match to TRBD1 (5 bases). Germline V gene data show CDR1 as SEHNR and CDR2 as FQNEAQ (reference sequence). The CDR3 spans 18 residues. In DNA, the CDR3 is TGTTCCAGCAGTCGCTCCTGGGGGACTGGGGCCATGGTCACTGAAGCTTTCTTT. Its protein is CSSSRSWGTGAMVTEAFF.

The rearrangement uses TRBV6-5 and TRBJ2-1; a possible D gene is TRBD2 (6 bases). Per the germline V gene, CDR1 is MNHEY and CDR2 is SVGAGI. Trimming removed 6 bases from V and 3 bases from J, with 15 bases in between. CDR3 length: 15 residues. The CDR3: CASRAGTVNYNEQFF. DNA of the CDR3: TGTGCCAGCAGAGCCGGGACTGTCAACTACAATGAGCAGTTCTTC.

In its sample, this clone was seen a few times. The rearrangement uses TRBV5-6 and TRBJ2-7; D possibly corresponds to TRBD1 (6 bases). The germline V and J ends were trimmed by 3 bases and 5 bases, with 12 bases remaining between them. CDR1 is SGHDT, CDR2 YYEEEE, per germline. This CDR3 contains 13 residues. Here the CDR3 DNA reads TGTGCCAGCAGCTACCAGGGGTCCCACGAGCAGTACGTC. Its translation: CASSYQGSHEQYV.